This TCR beta chain derives from a study of early T cells in non-severe SARS-CoV-2 infection. Across the whole study: Sequencing input comprised bulk RNA from unsorted whole blood; chain pairing was not available. General study findings and limits: There was a bias toward anti-spike CD8 responses in VDJdb matching, which missed private and CD4 specificities.

Each CDR3 protein is one row after TCRdb ran MiXCR on the 5' RACE reads. The sample has around 70,000 distinct CDR3 sequences; roughly 9.1% are singletons. As to this clonotype: The antigen remains unidentified.

Deletions cut 3 bases from V and 0 bases from J, with 12 bases between. The V gene's germline CDR1 is SGHVS and CDR2 FNYEAQ. This CDR3 comprises 15 residues. The chain employs TRBV7-6 and TRBJ2-7; possible D gene TRBD2, 6 bases. This receptor was taken from an adult who was a healthcare worker with PCR-confirmed SARS-CoV-2 infection or an uninfected control (not recorded which). Specimen: whole blood. DNA of the CDR3: TGTGCCAGCAGCTTTAGTCTCGGGGGCTCCTACGAGCAGTACTTC. Its protein product is CASSFSLGGSYEQYF.